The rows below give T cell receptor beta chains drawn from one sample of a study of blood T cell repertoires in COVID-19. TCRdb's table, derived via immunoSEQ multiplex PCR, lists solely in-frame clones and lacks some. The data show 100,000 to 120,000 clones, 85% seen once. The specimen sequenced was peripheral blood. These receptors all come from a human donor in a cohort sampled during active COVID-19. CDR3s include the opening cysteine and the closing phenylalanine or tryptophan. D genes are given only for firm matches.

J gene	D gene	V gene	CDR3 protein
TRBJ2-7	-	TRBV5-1	CASSAQGSSYEQYF
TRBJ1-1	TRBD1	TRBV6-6	CASSAGTGGKAFF
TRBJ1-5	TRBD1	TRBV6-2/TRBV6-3	CASSYGDSESNQPQHF
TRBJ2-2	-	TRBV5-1	CASSLGILADTGELFF
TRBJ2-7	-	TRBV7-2	CASSFPPAYEQYF
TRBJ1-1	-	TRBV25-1	CASRPRGTLNTEAFF
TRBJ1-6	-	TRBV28	CASSRGGVGSPLHF
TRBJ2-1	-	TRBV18	CASSPGQGGYNEQFF
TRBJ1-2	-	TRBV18	CASSPDSGGYTF
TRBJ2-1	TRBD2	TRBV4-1	CASSPMERGGHGEQFF
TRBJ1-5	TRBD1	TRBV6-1	CASSEPQGGQPQHF
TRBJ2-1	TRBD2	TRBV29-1	CSVTGRGVYNEQFF
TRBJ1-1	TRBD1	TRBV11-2	CASSFGDRVYTEAFF
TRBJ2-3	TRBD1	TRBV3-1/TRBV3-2	CASSRRARDRGWDTQYF
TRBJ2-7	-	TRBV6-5	CASSLQGSYEQYF
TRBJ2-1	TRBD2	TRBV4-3	CASSREPGGGAAEQFF
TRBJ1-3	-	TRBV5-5	CASQGQSSGNTIYF
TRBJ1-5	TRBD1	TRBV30	CAWSVGTGSNQPQHF
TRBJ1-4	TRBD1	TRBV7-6	CASSGWGQGREKLFF
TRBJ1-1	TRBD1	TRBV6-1	CASSEGTGGLNTEAFF
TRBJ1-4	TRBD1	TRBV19	CASITTGTANEKLFF
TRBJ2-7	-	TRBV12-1	CASSFERGVTYEQYF
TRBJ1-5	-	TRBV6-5	CASSYLAGGDQPQHF
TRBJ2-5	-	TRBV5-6	CASSSFGGSLETQYF
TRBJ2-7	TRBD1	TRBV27	CASSLSGQDEQYF
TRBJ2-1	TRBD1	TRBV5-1	CASSLVDRALEQFF
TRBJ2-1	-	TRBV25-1	CASSGPKGGEYNEQFF
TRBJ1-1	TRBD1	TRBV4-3	CASSLSGTVSEAFF
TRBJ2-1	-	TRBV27	CASSSHRVPYNEQFF
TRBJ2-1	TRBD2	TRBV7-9	CASSEGLAGGNEQFF
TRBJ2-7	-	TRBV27	CASSSFRGYEQYF
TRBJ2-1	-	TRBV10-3	CAIRDLANNEQFF
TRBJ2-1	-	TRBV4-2	CASSHYGGLKQFF
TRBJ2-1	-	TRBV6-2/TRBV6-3	CASSYAQGLKNEQFF
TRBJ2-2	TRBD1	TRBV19	CASTKGQGVGELFF
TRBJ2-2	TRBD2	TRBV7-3	CASSSLGGAGTGELFF
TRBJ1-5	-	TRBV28	CASSFAGLNQPQHF
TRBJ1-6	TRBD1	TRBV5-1	CASSDRTGSPPLHF
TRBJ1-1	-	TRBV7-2	CASSLASKIGTEAFF
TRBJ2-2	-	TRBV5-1	CASSPRGMGTGELFF
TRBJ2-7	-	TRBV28	CASSLSAGANSYEQYF
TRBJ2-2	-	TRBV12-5	CASGPPGGGYTGELFF
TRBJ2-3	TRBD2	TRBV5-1	CASSLTSGGTDTQYF
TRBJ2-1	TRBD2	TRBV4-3	CASSPQPSGRYNEQFF
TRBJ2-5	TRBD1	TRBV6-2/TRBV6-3	CASSRQGAKETQYF
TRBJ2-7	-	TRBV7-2	CASSLVSSSSYEQYF
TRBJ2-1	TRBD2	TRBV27	CASSLGGSRDEQFF
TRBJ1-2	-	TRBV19	CASRPGSNNYGYTF
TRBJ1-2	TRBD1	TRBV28	CASSSGQGGDGYTF
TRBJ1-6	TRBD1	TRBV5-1	CASSLQGVNSPLHF
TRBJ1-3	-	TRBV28	CASVPAGMENTIYF
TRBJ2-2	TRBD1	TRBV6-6	CASRPGTDISGELFF